A selection of T cell receptor beta chains follows, all from one sample in a study of beta chain features in type 1 diabetes. Libraries were prepared by immunoSEQ multiplex PCR; TCRdb keeps only in-frame clonotypes and omits some of them. The sample contains 250,000 to 300,000 clones, approximately 14% of which appear only once. The sample was naive CD4+ T cells from blood. These receptors all stem from a man under 40 with type 1 diabetes. CDR3s include the opening cysteine and the closing phenylalanine or tryptophan. Each record gives: J gene, clone size, D gene, V gene, CDR3 protein, CDR3 DNA. The D gene is left open where the match is weak. Not every row has a clone size; where given, it reads once, few, many or a size class.

>TRBJ2-3|few|TRBD2|TRBV9
CASSVGLAVDTQYF
TGTGCCAGCAGCGTGGGACTAGCGGTAGATACGCAGTATTTT
>TRBJ2-1|few|NA|TRBV11-1
CASSPRGWGEQFF
TGTGCCAGCAGCCCCAGGGGTTGGGGTGAGCAGTTCTTC
>TRBJ2-2|few|TRBD1|TRBV5-1
CASRSQGAPNTGELFF
TGCGCCAGCAGGTCACAGGGGGCTCCGAACACCGGGGAGCTGTTTTTT
>TRBJ2-7|NA|NA|TRBV2
CASRDSPLGQYF
TGTGCCAGCCGGGACTCCCCCCTTGGGCAGTACTTC
>TRBJ2-5|NA|NA|TRBV7-9
CASSLVRDQETQYF
TGTGCCAGCAGCTTAGTTCGGGACCAAGAGACCCAGTACTTC
>TRBJ1-2|few|TRBD1|TRBV5-4
CASSIWDRAIYGYTF
TGTGCCAGCAGCATTTGGGACAGGGCGATCTATGGCTACACCTTC
>TRBJ1-1|few|TRBD1|TRBV2
CASRGDREVIIGLKAFF
TGTGCCAGCAGAGGGGACAGAGAGGTCATAATAGGACTGAAAGCTTTCTTT
>TRBJ2-1|NA|TRBD2|TRBV9
CASSVDSGRYNEQFF
TGTGCCAGCAGCGTAGACAGCGGGAGATACAATGAGCAGTTCTTC
>TRBJ2-1|few|TRBD2|TRBV19
CASSTQGTSGSNEQFF
TGTGCCAGTAGTACTCAAGGGACTAGCGGGAGTAATGAGCAGTTCTTC
>TRBJ1-5|NA|NA|TRBV27
CASTPRSVNRDQPQHF
TGTGCCAGCACCCCCCGTTCGGTAAATCGCGATCAGCCCCAGCATTTT
>TRBJ2-7|few|TRBD1|TRBV28
CASSPGQGALYEQYF
TGTGCCAGCAGTCCTGGACAGGGGGCCCTCTACGAGCAGTACTTC
>TRBJ2-7|few|TRBD1|TRBV4-3
CASSQDLGQGYEQYF
TGCGCCAGCAGCCAAGATCTGGGACAGGGATACGAGCAGTACTTC
>TRBJ1-2|few|TRBD1|TRBV28
CASSSPTGNCTF
TGTGCCAGCAGTTCCCCGACAGGGAATTGCACCTTC
>TRBJ2-5|NA|NA|TRBV28
CAITPVGPRETQYF
TGTGCCATCACCCCCGTGGGCCCTCGGGAGACCCAGTACTTC
>TRBJ1-5|NA|NA|TRBV2
CASSELDSSSQPQHF
TGTGCCAGCAGTGAACTGGACAGCTCCTCTCAGCCCCAGCATTTT
>TRBJ1-1|NA|NA|TRBV6-5
CASTGSYRDEAFF
TGTGCCAGCACCGGATCTTACAGGGACGAAGCTTTCTTT
>TRBJ2-1|few|NA|TRBV29-1
CSVDSVPYNEQFF
TGCAGCGTTGATAGCGTACCCTACAATGAGCAGTTCTTC
>TRBJ2-1|NA|TRBD2|TRBV28
CASSPGGGSNEQFF
TGTGCCAGCAGTCCCGGGGGGGGGAGCAATGAGCAGTTCTTC
>TRBJ2-7|few|TRBD1|TRBV6-5
CAISGGQSAYEQYF
TGTGCCATCAGTGGGGGACAGTCCGCGTACGAGCAGTACTTC
>TRBJ2-3|NA|NA|TRBV7-2
CASRHQQGTDTQYF
TGTGCCAGCAGACACCAACAGGGCACAGATACGCAGTATTTT
>TRBJ2-7|NA|NA|TRBV5-4
CASSLDGNEQYF
TGTGCCAGCAGCCTGGACGGGAACGAGCAGTACTTC
>TRBJ2-4|NA|NA|TRBV7-2
CASSIATGAKNIQYF
TGTGCCAGCAGCATAGCGACAGGAGCCAAAAACATTCAGTACTTC
>TRBJ2-2|few|NA|TRBV7-6
CASSPYTNTGELFF
TGTGCCAGCAGCCCTTATACGAACACCGGGGAGCTGTTTTTT
>TRBJ2-1|few|TRBD2|TRBV6-5
CASKRGGSSYNEQFF
TGTGCCAGCAAACGGGGCGGGAGCTCCTACAATGAGCAGTTCTTC
>TRBJ2-1|few|TRBD2|TRBV5-1
CASSWGGSSYNEQFF
TGCGCCAGCAGCTGGGGGGGGAGCTCCTACAATGAGCAGTTCTTC
>TRBJ1-2|few|TRBD1|TRBV19
CASNDRDNYGYTF
TGTGCCAGTAACGACAGGGATAACTATGGCTACACCTTC
>TRBJ2-7|few|NA|TRBV7-9
CASSPQAGEQYF
TGTGCCAGCAGTCCACAGGCGGGGGAGCAGTACTTC
>TRBJ2-4|NA|NA|TRBV7-9
CASSLPRQEEKNIQYF
TGTGCCAGCAGCCTCCCCAGACAGGAAGAAAAAAACATTCAGTACTTC
>TRBJ2-4|NA|NA|TRBV6-5
CASSLDNRAADIQYF
TGTGCCAGCAGTCTTGACAACAGGGCGGCGGACATTCAGTACTTC
>TRBJ2-7|few|NA|TRBV2
CASSWYGEQYF
TGTGCCAGCAGTTGGTACGGCGAGCAGTACTTC
>TRBJ2-1|few|NA|TRBV6-5
CASSRYRDYNEQFF
TGTGCCAGCAGTCGATACAGGGATTACAATGAGCAGTTCTTC
>TRBJ2-7|NA|TRBD2|TRBV19
CASTRGLAAGDYEQYF
TGTGCCAGTACCCGAGGACTAGCGGCCGGCGACTACGAGCAGTACTTC
>TRBJ2-7|NA|TRBD1|TRBV25-1
CASRPRQGLGEQYF
TGTGCCAGCAGGCCTCGACAGGGCCTCGGCGAGCAGTACTTC
>TRBJ2-7|NA|NA|TRBV12-5
CASGSRDPECEQYF
TGTGCTAGTGGTTCGCGGGACCCTGAATGCGAGCAGTACTTC
>TRBJ2-1|few|TRBD2|TRBV9
CASSVQAGAGEQFF
TGTGCCAGCAGCGTTCAAGCGGGAGCAGGTGAGCAGTTCTTC
>TRBJ2-3|NA|NA|TRBV9
CASSVSGSLTDTQYF
TGTGCCAGCAGCGTATCAGGGTCCCTCACAGATACGCAGTATTTT
>TRBJ2-1|few|NA|TRBV5-6
CASSFIGSNNEQFF
TGTGCCAGCAGCTTCATCGGGAGTAACAATGAGCAGTTCTTC
>TRBJ1-1|few|NA|TRBV5-1
CASGEGGSMAEAFF
TGCGCCAGCGGGGAAGGGGGTTCAATGGCTGAAGCTTTCTTT
>TRBJ2-1|NA|NA|TRBV27
CASSLSPPNGEQFF
TGTGCCAGCAGTTTAAGCCCACCAAACGGTGAGCAGTTCTTC
>TRBJ2-7|few|NA|TRBV7-2
CASSLWASHSYEQYF
TGTGCCAGCAGCTTATGGGCCAGCCACTCCTACGAGCAGTACTTC
>TRBJ2-1|few|TRBD2|TRBV28
CASSSSGTPYNEQFF
TGTGCCAGCAGTTCCAGCGGGACTCCGTACAATGAGCAGTTCTTC
>TRBJ1-1|NA|TRBD1|TRBV7-8
CASSPRTGMDTEAFF
TGTGCCAGCAGCCCGCGGACAGGGATGGACACTGAAGCTTTCTTT
>TRBJ1-1|few|NA|TRBV28
CASSVPGVYTEAFF
TGTGCCAGCAGTGTACCAGGGGTATACACTGAAGCTTTCTTT